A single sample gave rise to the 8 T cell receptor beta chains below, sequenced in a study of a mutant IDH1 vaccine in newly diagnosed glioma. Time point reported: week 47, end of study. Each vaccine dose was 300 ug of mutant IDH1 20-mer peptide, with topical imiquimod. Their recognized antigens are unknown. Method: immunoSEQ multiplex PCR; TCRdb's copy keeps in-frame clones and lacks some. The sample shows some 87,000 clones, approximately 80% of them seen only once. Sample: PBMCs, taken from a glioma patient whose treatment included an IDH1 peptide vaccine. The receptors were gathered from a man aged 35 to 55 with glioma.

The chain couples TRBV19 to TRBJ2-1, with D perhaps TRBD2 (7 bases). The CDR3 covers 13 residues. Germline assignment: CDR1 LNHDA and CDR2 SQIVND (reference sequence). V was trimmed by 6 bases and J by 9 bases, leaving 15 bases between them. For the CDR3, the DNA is TGTGCCAGTAGCCCCAGTGGGGGGGCTGAGCAGTTCTTC. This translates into CASSPSGGAEQFF.

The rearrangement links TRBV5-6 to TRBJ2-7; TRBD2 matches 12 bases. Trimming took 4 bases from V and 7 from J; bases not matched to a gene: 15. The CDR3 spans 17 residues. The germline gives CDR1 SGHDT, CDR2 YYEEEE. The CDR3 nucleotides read TGTGCCAGCAGCATAAGATCTAGCGGGGGGGCGATATCGGAGCAGTACTTC. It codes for CASSIRSSGGAISEQYF.

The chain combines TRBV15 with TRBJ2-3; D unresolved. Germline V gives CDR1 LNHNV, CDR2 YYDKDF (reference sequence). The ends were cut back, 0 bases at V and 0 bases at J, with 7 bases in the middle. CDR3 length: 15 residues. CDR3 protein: CATSRDEPSTDTQYF. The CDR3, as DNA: TGTGCCACCAGCAGAGATGAGCCTAGCACAGATACGCAGTATTTT.

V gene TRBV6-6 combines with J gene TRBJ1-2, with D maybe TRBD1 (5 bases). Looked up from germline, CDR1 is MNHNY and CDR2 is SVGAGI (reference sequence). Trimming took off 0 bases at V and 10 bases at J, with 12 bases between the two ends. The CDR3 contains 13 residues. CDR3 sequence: CASSYSGGRLYTF. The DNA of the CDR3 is TGTGCCAGCAGTTACTCGGGGGGACGGCTCTACACCTTC.

Here the CDR3 reads CASSMDRVGETQYF. The CDR3 coding sequence is TGTGCCAGTAGTATGGACAGGGTTGGAGAGACCCAGTACTTC. The chain is built from TRBV19 and TRBJ2-5; TRBD1 aligns across 8 bases. The CDR3 spans 14 residues. Trimming at V came to 3 bases and at J to 4 bases, leaving 4 bases not matched to a gene. Germline V CDR1 and CDR2: LNHDA, SQIVND (reference sequence). The complete variable domain, with remaining parts taken from reference TRBV19 and TRBJ2-5, reads DGGITQSPKYLFRKEGQNVTLSCEQNLNHDAMYWYRQDPGQGLRLIYYSQIVNDFQKGDIAEGYSVSREKKESFPLTVTSAQKNPTAFYLCASSMDRVGETQYFGPGTRLLVL.

The DNA of the CDR3 is TGTGCCAGCCGTGGCGGGACCTACGAGCAGTACTTC. Protein sequence: CASRGGTYEQYF. The V and J genes are TRBV27 and TRBJ2-7; D may be TRBD2 (6 bases). The length of the CDR3 is 12 residues. V lost 8 bases, J lost 2 bases, and 10 bases lay in between. The germline CDR1 and CDR2 sequences are MNHEY and SMNVEV (reference sequence).

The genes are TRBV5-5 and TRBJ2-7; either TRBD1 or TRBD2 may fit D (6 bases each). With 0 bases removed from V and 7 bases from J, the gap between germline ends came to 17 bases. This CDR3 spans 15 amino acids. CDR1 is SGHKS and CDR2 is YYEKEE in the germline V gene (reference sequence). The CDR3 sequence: CASSLEPGEAWEQYF. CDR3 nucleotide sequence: TGTGCCAGCAGCTTGGAACCAGGGGAGGCTTGGGAGCAGTACTTC. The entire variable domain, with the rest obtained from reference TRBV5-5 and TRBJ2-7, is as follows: DAGVTQSPTHLIKTRGQQVTLRCSPISGHKSVSWYQQVLGQGPQFIFQYYEKEERGRGNFPDRFSARQFPNYSSELNVNALLLGDSALYLCASSLEPGEAWEQYFGPGTRLTVT.

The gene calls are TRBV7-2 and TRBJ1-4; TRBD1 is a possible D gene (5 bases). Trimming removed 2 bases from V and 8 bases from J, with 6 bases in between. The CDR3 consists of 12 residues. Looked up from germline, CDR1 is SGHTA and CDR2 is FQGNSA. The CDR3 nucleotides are TGTGCCAGCAGCTTAAAGGGGGAAAAACTGTTTTTT. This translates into CASSLKGEKLFF.